This entry describes one TCR beta chain. In the source study's methods: It was from reference gene primer amplification that nucleated cell counts were estimated. Clones were read by immunoSEQ multiplex PCR, and TCRdb kept only the in-frame ones, dropping some. Clone size and the V and J calls come from that table; the DNA yielded D and trimming. Of some 150,000 clones detected, 84% appear once; the ten largest clones hold under 9.5%. J lost 0 bases, V lost 2 bases, and 6 bases had no gene match. This CDR3 has 18 residues. CDR1 SGDLS and CDR2 YYNGEE come from the germline V gene. The data were taken from a study of blood T cell repertoires in COVID-19. The wider study: Researchers got acute and convalescent COVID-19 samples from the United States, Italy and Spain. T cells, B-cell-depleted T cells, or PBMCs provided the cDNA or gDNA that served as material.

The chain joins TRBV9 to TRBJ2-3, with 13 bases matching TRBD2. The clonotype originates from a human donor in a cohort sampled during active COVID-19. Sequenced sample: peripheral blood. For the CDR3, the DNA is TGTGCCAGCAGCGTGGGACTAGCGGGGTACTCTAGCACAGATACGCAGTATTTT. This translates into CASSVGLAGYSSTDTQYF.